The present T cell receptor beta chain was sequenced within a study of regulatory T cells in long-lasting Graves disease. Points from the study as a whole: Thyroid tissue went unexamined; only peripheral blood was analyzed.

CDR1 SGHAT and CDR2 FQNNGV come from the germline V gene. The V end was cut by 0 bases, the J end by 10 bases, with 16 bases between. The CDR3 loop spans 15 amino acids. This clonotype was detected many times. Its antigen is unidentified. Time point reported: newly diagnosed GD, antithyroid drugs for less than 3 months. The TCR library was prepared using RNA isolated from PBMCs. By American Thyroid Association guidelines, Graves' disease was diagnosed in the cohort. Relying on iRepertoire HTBI primers and Arm-PCR of CDR3 regions, the team built TCR beta libraries. TCRdb independently ran MiXCR on the multiplex PCR reads; one entry per CDR3 protein. The table records hundreds of thousands of distinct CDR3 sequences, roughly a sixth of them present only once.

The V call is TRBV11-2, the J call TRBJ2-1; D is perhaps TRBD2 (6 bases). This clonotype originated in a female donor with Graves disease. The specimen was peripheral blood mononuclear cells (PBMCs), collected at new diagnosis, from a patient treated with antithyroid drugs. As DNA, the CDR3 is TGTGCCAGCAGCTTAGACCTTACGACCGGACTAGAGCAGTTCTTC. As protein: CASSLDLTTGLEQFF.